This entry concerns a single T cell receptor beta chain. Only in-frame clones appear in the TCRdb table, and some are missing; sequencing was by immunoSEQ multiplex PCR. There are roughly 140,000 clones in the sample; approximately 87% occur only once, and 3.5% to 4.5% lies in the top ten. The data were taken from a study of blood T cell repertoires in COVID-19. For the study at large: Whether acute or convalescent, the COVID-19 samples came from the United States, Italy and Spain. Sources were T cells, B-cell-depleted T cells, or PBMCs; the material itself was cDNA or gDNA.

Germline CDR1 and CDR2: MNHEY and SVGAGI. V was clipped by 0 bases and J by 0 bases, with 10 bases between them. This CDR3 spans 16 amino acids. The sequence came from a woman between 40 and 50 years old with acute or convalescent COVID-19. Sequencing input: peripheral blood. The V and J genes are TRBV6-5 and TRBJ2-3, with a weak D call TRBD1 (6 bases). CDR3 protein: CASSYSGTHSTDTQYF. The CDR3 DNA follows: TGTGCCAGCAGTTACTCGGGGACACATAGCACAGATACGCAGTATTTT.